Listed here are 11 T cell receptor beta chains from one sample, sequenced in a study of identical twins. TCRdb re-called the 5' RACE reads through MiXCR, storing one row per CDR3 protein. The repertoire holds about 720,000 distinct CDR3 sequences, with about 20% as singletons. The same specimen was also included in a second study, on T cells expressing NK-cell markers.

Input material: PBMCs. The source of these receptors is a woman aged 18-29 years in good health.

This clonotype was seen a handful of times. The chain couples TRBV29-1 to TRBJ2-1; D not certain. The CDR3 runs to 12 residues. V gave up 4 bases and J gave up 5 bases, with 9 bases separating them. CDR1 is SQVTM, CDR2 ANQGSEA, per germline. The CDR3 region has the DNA TGCAGCGTTGGCCAGCCTGACAATGAGCAGTTCTTC. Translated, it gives CSVGQPDNEQFF.

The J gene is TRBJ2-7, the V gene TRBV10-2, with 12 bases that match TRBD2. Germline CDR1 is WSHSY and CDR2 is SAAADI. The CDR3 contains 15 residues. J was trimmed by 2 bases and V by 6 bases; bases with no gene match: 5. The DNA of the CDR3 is TGCGCCAGCAGCGACGGACTAGCGGGGACCTACGAGCAGTACTTC. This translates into CASSDGLAGTYEQYF.

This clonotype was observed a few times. The DNA of the CDR3 is TGCGCCAGCAGCCAAGGGGACTTGGATGGCTCCTACGAGCAGTACTTC. Its translation is CASSQGDLDGSYEQYF. The genes are TRBV4-3 and TRBJ2-7, with D tentatively TRBD2 (6 bases). The CDR3 has 16 residues. The germline V gene encodes CDR1 LGHNA and CDR2 YSLEER. V was clipped by 1 base and J by 0 bases, with 13 bases between them.

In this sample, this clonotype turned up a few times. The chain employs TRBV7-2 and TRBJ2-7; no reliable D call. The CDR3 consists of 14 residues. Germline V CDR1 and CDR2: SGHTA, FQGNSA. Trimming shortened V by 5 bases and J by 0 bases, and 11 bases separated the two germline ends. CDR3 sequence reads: CASSHARASYEQYF. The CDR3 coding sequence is TGTGCCAGCAGCCACGCACGGGCCTCCTACGAGCAGTACTTC.

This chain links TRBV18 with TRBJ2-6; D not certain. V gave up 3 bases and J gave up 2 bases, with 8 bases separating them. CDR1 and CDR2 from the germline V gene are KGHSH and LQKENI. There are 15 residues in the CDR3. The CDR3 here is CASSPARPGANVLTF. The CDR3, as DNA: TGTGCCAGCTCACCGGCGAGGCCTGGGGCCAACGTCCTGACTTTC.

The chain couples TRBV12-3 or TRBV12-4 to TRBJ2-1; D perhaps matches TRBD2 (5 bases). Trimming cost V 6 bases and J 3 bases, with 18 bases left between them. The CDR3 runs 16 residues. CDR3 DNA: TGTGCCAGCAGGTTACATGGTTCTGGAGGCTACAATGAGCAGTTCTTC. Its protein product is CASRLHGSGGYNEQFF.

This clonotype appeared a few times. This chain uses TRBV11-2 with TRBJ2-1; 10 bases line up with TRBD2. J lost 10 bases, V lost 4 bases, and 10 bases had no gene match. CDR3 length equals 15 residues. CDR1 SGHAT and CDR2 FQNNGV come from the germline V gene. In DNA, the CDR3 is TGTGCCAGCAGCTGGGGACTAGCGACTGGAATAGAGCAGTTCTTC. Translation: CASSWGLATGIEQFF.

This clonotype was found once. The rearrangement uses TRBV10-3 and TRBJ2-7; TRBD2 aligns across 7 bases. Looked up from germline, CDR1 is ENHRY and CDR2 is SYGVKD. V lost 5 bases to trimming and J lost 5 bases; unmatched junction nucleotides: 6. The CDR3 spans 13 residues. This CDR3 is CAISQRGGDEQYF. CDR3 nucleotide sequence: TGTGCCATCAGTCAGCGCGGGGGAGACGAGCAGTACTTC.

CDR3 loop: CASRPDLRETQYF. The CDR3 DNA reads TGTGCCAGCAGACCGGACCTGCGAGAGACCCAGTACTTC. The chain has TRBV12-3 or TRBV12-4 and TRBJ2-5, with no clear D. This CDR3 comprises 13 residues. V was cut by 6 bases and J by 4 bases, with 12 bases left in between.

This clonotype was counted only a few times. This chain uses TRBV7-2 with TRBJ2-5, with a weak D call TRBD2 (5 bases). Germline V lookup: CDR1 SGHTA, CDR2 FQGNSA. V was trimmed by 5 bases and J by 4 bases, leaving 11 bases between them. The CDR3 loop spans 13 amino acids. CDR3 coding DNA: TGTGCCAGCAGCCCAGCGGTGGGAGAGACCCAGTACTTC. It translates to CASSPAVGETQYF.

The CDR3 DNA is TGTGCCAGCAGTCCTAGCGGACTAGCGGGAGTATACGAGCAGTACTTC. It specifies CASSPSGLAGVYEQYF. This rearrangement joins TRBV12-3 or TRBV12-4 to TRBJ2-7; 13 bases are shared with TRBD2. Losses at the gene ends were 5 bases for V and 4 bases for J; bases not matched to a gene: 8. This CDR3 is built from 16 residues.